This T cell receptor beta chain is drawn from a study of blood T cell repertoires in COVID-19. Across the whole study: Samples representing acute and convalescent COVID-19 were sourced from the United States, Italy and Spain. T cells, B-cell-depleted T cells, or PBMCs provided the cDNA or gDNA that served as material.

In the original workflow: By means of reference gene primer amplification, nucleated cell counts were estimated. Sequencing was performed with immunoSEQ multiplex PCR; in TCRdb, only in-frame clones are kept and a portion is missing. That table is the source of V, J and clone size, and D and trimming were worked out from the DNA. The sample has about 300,000 clones; roughly 85% are singletons. The study drew participants aged roughly 18 to 95 years from some 25 US areas. The sample was PBMCs or T cells enriched from blood (not recorded which). The TCR sequence derives from a woman younger than 45 who had been exposed to COVID-19.

CDR3 nucleotide sequence: TGTGCCAGCATGCGGCAGGGTAGTGGCTACACCTTC. Its translation: CASMRQGSGYTF. The chain couples TRBV21-1 to TRBJ1-2; TRBD1 is the table's D call, not checked against the DNA. TRBV21-1 is classified as a pseudogene. The CDR3 runs 12 residues.